These 13 T cell receptor beta chains came from one sample sequenced in a study of T cells in Graves' hyperthyroidism and ophthalmopathy. RNA transcripts yielded amplified TCR beta CDR3 regions. When the TCR CDR3 underwent first-round RT-PCR, the HTBI primer set was used. MiXCR was run by TCRdb on the multiplex PCR reads, yielding one entry per CDR3 protein. The sample yields tens of thousands of distinct CDR3 sequences, approximately 45% seen once. The sample taken for sequencing was blood. These receptors came from a woman in her 30s with Graves' hyperthyroidism.

The chain recombines TRBV20-1 with TRBJ2-1; 7 nucleotides match TRBD2. The V segment lost 0 bases and the J segment 7 bases; nucleotides outside the gene matches: 9. Germline lookup yields CDR1 DFQATT and CDR2 SNEGSKA (reference sequence). There are 15 residues in the CDR3. CDR3 amino acids: CSARDPEAGVNEQFF. In nucleotides, the CDR3 is TGCAGTGCTAGAGACCCGGAGGCGGGAGTGAATGAGCAGTTCTTC.

This clonotype was found many times. The V call is TRBV6-5, the J call TRBJ2-2; D remains unclear. This CDR3 has 13 amino acids. V was cut by 1 base and J by 4 bases, with 4 bases left in between. The germline V gene has CDR1 MNHEY and CDR2 SVGAGI. The CDR3 region is CASSYLSTGELFF. CDR3 bases: TGTGCCAGCAGTTACTTGTCCACCGGGGAGCTGTTTTTT.

In its sample, this clonotype ranks as medium-sized. The gene calls are TRBV15 and TRBJ2-7; a weak D match, TRBD1 (5 bases). V was clipped by 0 bases and J by 7 bases, with 7 bases between them. Per the germline V gene, CDR1 is LNHNV and CDR2 is YYDKDF (reference sequence). The CDR3 extends over 12 amino acids. Written as DNA, the CDR3 is TGTGCCACCAGCAGAGATAGACAGGAGCAGTACTTC. Its protein product is CATSRDRQEQYF.

The chain couples TRBV9 to TRBJ2-3; tentative D call: TRBD2 (6 bases). Trimming removed 3 bases at V and 3 bases at J, with 11 bases between. CDR3 size: 14 residues. Germline V gives CDR1 SGDLS, CDR2 YYNGEE. The CDR3 loop is CASSGRAGTDTQYF. In DNA form, the CDR3 reads TGTGCCAGCAGCGGGAGGGCCGGAACAGATACGCAGTATTTT. Filled out from reference TRBV9 and TRBJ2-3, the complete variable domain reads DSGVTQTPKHLITATGQRVTLRCSPRSGDLSVYWYQQSLDQGLQFLIQYYNGEERAKGNILERFSAQQFPDLHSELNLSSLELGDSALYFCASSGRAGTDTQYFGPGTRLTVL.

By share, this clonotype counts as medium-sized. One junction end does not reproduce the germline sequence, and a read error may be involved. This chain connects TRBV2 to TRBJ1-4, with D possibly matching TRBD1 (6 bases). In germline, CDR1 is SNHLY, CDR2 FYNNEI. The CDR3 has 12 amino acids. For the CDR3, the DNA is TGTGCCAGCAGGGAAGGGGGAGAAAAACTGTTTTTT. It specifies CASREGGEKLFF. Full variable domain (outside the CDR3, taken from reference TRBV2 and TRBJ1-4): EPEVTQTPSHQVTQMGQEVILRCVPISNHLYFYWYRQILGQKVEFLVSFYNNEISEKSEIFDDQFSVERPDGSNFTLKIRSTKLEDSAMYFCASREGGEKLFFGSGTQLSVL.

This clonotype came up many times. The V and J genes are TRBV28 and TRBJ1-2, with a possible D match to TRBD1 (5 bases). The V gene lost 1 base and the J gene lost 3 bases, with 12 bases spanning the gap. The CDR3 has 15 residues. Germline CDR1 MDHEN, CDR2 SYDVKM. The CDR3 coding sequence is TGTGCCAGCAGTTTATCTAGGGGTGTGGACTATGGCTACACCTTC. Protein: CASSLSRGVDYGYTF.

A single count supports this clonotype. One junction end disagrees with the germline gene, perhaps due to a read error. This rearrangement joins TRBV7-7 to TRBJ2-1; possibly TRBD2 for D (5 bases). The germline V gene encodes CDR1 SSHAT and CDR2 FNYEAQ (reference sequence). The length of the CDR3 is 13 residues. The CDR3 coding sequence is TGTGCTAGCAGCGCGGGTGGGATGAATGAGCAGTTCTTC. Amino acids: CASSAGGMNEQFF.

This clonotype was counted only a few times. This chain connects TRBV18 to TRBJ2-1; D ambiguous. V was pared by 3 bases and J by 0 bases, with 18 bases between. The CDR3 extends over 18 amino acids. Germline V gene lookup returns CDR1 KGHSH and CDR2 LQKENI. Here the CDR3 reads CASSPFLVEPNSYNEQFF. The DNA for the CDR3 is TGTGCCAGCTCACCCTTCCTCGTGGAGCCAAACTCCTACAATGAGCAGTTCTTC.

This clonotype is termed medium-sized. The CDR3, as DNA: TGCAGCGTTGTAAGCGTAAACTATGGCTACACCTTC. It is translated as CSVVSVNYGYTF. The J gene is TRBJ1-2, the V gene TRBV29-1; D not certain. This CDR3 region has 12 residues. The V and J ends lost 4 bases and 2 bases respectively, with 8 bases between them. The germline gives CDR1 SQVTM, CDR2 ANQGSEA.

There are many counts of this clonotype. V and J are TRBV5-1 and TRBJ2-1; no clear D gene. CDR1 is SGHRS and CDR2 is YFSETQ in the germline V gene. There are 16 residues in the CDR3. V was shortened by 4 bases and J by 5 bases, with 19 bases between the two germline ends. CDR3 sequence reads: CASSPAGEIVNNEQFF. CDR3 nucleotides: TGCGCCAGCAGCCCCGCTGGGGAAATCGTAAACAATGAGCAGTTCTTC.

The chain carries TRBV13 and TRBJ1-5, with D uncertain. CDR1 PRHDT and CDR2 FYEKMQ come from the germline V gene (reference sequence). Trimming shortened V by 2 bases and J by 11 bases, and 13 bases separated the two germline ends. The CDR3 runs 13 residues. This CDR3 is CASSLSLEETQHF. In DNA form, the CDR3 reads TGTGCCAGCAGCTTATCCCTTGAGGAGACCCAGCATTTT. The variable domain in full, completed from reference TRBV13 and TRBJ1-5, reads AAGVIQSPRHLIKEKRETATLKCYPIPRHDTVYWYQQGPGQDPQFLISFYEKMQSDKGSIPDRFSAQQFSDYHSELNMSSLELGDSALYFCASSLSLEETQHFGDGTRLSIL.

This clonotype was observed once. The CDR3 end shows no conserved phenylalanine or tryptophan, and so a read error is likely. This chain joins TRBV19 and TRBJ1-2; TRBD1 might be the D (5 bases). This CDR3 is built from 13 residues. Trimming stripped 4 bases from V and 1 base from J, with 7 bases between. Germline CDR1 reads LNHDA; CDR2 reads SQIVND (reference sequence). CDR3 DNA sequence: TGTGCCAGTAGTAAGGACAATAACTATGGCTACACCTTA. Translation gives CASSKDNNYGYTL.

The chain is built from TRBV20-1 and TRBJ1-1; D may be TRBD1 (6 bases). Trimming shortened V by 0 bases and J by 4 bases, and 12 bases separated the two germline ends. CDR1 and CDR2 (germline): DFQATT, SNEGSKA (reference sequence). The CDR3 totals 14 residues. CDR3 DNA: TGCAGTGCTAGAGATGCAGGGGCCGGCACTGAAGCTTTCTTT. This translates into CSARDAGAGTEAFF.